This T cell receptor (beta chain) was captured by sequencing in a study of shared clonotypes between healthy human individuals. The CDR3 contains 14 residues. CDR1 LNHDA and CDR2 SQIVND come from the germline V gene (reference sequence). J gave up 6 bases and V 4 bases, and 5 bases lay outside the gene matches. Naive CD8 cells lacked CD45RO and underwent positive selection for CCR7, leaving out terminally differentiated effector memory CD45RA+ cells. The authors distributed each subset's genomic DNA evenly over several immunoSEQ plates. The table came from immunoSEQ multiplex PCR; TCRdb's copy has only in-frame clones and leaves some out. The sample has hundreds of thousands of clones; under 95% are singletons.

The chain employs TRBV19 and TRBJ2-4; TRBD1 aligns across 8 bases. The clonotype was recovered from a man aged 25 to 40 in good health. The sample comprised naive CD8+ T cells sorted from blood. The CDR3 coding sequence is TGTGCCAGTAGTACGCAGGGGGCGGGAAACATTCAGTACTTC. It specifies CASSTQGAGNIQYF.